This T cell receptor beta chain was observed in a study of blood T cell repertoires in COVID-19. Study background: Samples of COVID-19 (acute and convalescent) were obtained from the United States, Italy and Spain.

Seattle patient enrollment occurred during active infection, with longitudinal follow-up thereafter. In the authors' workflow: Reference gene primer amplification yielded estimated nucleated cell counts. The table came from immunoSEQ multiplex PCR; TCRdb's copy has only in-frame clones and leaves some out. V and J calls and clone size are copied from that table; D and trimming were computed from the DNA. The profile shows some 170,000 clones, 85% to 90% of them singletons. The germline V gene has CDR1 SNHLY and CDR2 FYNNEI. The CDR3 has 15 amino acids. Losses at the gene ends were 10 bases for V and 7 bases for J; bases not matched to a gene: 13.

The genes are TRBV2 and TRBJ1-5; TRBD1 matches at 10 bases. The TCR was taken from a woman in her 70s with COVID-19, enrolled during active disease. The sample was peripheral blood. In nucleotides, the CDR3 is TGTGCCACCTCCCCCCGGGACAGGGGCGAACAGCCCCAGCATTTT. It encodes CATSPRDRGEQPQHF.